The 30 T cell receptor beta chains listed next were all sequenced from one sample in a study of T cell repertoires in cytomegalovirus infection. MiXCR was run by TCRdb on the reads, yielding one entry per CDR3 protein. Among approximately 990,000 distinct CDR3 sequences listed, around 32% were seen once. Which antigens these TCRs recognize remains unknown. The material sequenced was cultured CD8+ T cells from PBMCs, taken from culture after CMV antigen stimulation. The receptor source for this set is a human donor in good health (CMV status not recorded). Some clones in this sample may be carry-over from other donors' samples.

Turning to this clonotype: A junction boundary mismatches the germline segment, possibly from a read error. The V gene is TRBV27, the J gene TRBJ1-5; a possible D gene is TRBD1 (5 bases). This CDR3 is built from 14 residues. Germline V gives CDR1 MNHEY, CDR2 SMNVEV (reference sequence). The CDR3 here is CANSLRGMGQPQHF. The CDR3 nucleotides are TGTGCCAACAGTTTGAGGGGAATGGGTCAGCCCCAGCATTTT.

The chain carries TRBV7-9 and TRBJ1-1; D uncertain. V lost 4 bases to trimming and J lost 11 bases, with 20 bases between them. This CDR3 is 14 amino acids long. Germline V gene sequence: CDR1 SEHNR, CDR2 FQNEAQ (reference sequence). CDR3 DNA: TGTGCCAGCAGCTCTGATCCGGGCCGCGGGCACGCTTTCTTT. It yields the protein CASSSDPGRGHAFF.

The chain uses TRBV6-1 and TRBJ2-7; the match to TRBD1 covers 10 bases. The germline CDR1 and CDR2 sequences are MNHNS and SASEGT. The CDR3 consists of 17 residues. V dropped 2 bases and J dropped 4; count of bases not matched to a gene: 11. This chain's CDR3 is CASSEPYSGTGVYEQYF. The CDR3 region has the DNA TGTGCCAGCAGTGAACCCTATTCCGGGACAGGGGTTTACGAGCAGTACTTC.

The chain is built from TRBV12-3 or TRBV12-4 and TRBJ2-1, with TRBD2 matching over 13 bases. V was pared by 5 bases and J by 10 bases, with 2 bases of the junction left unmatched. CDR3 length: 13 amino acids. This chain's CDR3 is CASSQTSGGEQFF. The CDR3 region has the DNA TGTGCCAGCAGTCAGACTAGCGGGGGGGAGCAGTTCTTC.

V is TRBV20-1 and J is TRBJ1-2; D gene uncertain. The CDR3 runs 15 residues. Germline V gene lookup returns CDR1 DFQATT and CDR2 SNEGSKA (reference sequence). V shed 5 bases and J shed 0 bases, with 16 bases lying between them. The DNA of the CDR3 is TGCAGTGCTCCCGGAGCGGTCAGCCCTAACTATGGCTACACCTTC. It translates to CSAPGAVSPNYGYTF.

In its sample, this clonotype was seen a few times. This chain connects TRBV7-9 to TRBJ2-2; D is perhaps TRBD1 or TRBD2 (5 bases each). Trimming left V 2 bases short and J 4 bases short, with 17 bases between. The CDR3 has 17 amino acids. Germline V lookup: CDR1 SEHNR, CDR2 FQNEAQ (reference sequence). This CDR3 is CASSLRTGLRGTGELFF. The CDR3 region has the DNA TGTGCCAGCAGCTTAAGAACAGGCCTCCGGGGCACCGGGGAGCTGTTTTTT.

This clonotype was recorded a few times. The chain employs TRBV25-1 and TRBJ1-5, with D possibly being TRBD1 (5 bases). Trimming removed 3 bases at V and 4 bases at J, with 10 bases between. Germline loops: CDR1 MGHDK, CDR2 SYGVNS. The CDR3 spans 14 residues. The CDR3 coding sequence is TGTGCCAGCAGTGAGGCCAGGGTGAATCAGCCCCAGCATTTT. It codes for CASSEARVNQPQHF.

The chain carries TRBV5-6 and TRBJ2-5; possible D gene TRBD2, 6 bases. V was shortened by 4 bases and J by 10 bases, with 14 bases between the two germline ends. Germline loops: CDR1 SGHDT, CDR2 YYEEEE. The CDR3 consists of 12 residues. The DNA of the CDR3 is TGTGCCAGCAGCCTGCCAGTCGGGGGCCAGTACTTC. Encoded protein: CASSLPVGGQYF.

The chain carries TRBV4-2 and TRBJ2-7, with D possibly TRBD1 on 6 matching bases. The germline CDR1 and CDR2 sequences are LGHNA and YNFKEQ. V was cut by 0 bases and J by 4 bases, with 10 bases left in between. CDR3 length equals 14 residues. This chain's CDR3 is CASSQEIQGYEQYF. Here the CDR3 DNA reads TGTGCCAGCAGCCAAGAAATACAGGGTTACGAGCAGTACTTC.

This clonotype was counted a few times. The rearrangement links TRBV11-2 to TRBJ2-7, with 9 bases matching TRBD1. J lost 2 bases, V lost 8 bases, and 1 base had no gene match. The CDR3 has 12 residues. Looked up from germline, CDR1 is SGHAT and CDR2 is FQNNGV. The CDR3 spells CASGTGPYEQYV. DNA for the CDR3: TGTGCCAGCGGGACAGGGCCCTACGAGCAGTACGTC.

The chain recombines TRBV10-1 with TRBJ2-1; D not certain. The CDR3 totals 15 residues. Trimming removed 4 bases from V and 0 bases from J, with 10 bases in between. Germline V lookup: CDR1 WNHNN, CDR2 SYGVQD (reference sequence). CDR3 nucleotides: TGCGCCAGCAGTGTATCGGGTAGCTCCTACAATGAGCAGTTCTTC. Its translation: CASSVSGSSYNEQFF.

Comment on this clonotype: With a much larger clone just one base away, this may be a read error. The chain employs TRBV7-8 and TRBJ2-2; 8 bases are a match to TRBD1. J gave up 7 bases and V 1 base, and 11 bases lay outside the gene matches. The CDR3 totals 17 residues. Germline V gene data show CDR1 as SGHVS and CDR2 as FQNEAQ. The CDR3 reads CASSLVQQGARIGELFF. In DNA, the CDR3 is TGTGCCAGCAGCTTAGTTCAGCAGGGGGCGCGTATCGGGGAGCTGTTTTTT.

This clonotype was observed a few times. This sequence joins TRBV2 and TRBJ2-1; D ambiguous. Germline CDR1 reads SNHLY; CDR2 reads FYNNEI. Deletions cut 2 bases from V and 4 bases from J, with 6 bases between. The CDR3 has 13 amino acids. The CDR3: CASSELDYNEQFF. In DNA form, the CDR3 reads TGTGCCAGCAGTGAACTTGATTACAATGAGCAGTTCTTC.

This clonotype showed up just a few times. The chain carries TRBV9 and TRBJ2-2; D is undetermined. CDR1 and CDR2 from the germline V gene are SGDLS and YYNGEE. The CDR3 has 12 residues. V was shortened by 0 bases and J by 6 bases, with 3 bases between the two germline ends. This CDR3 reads CASSVAPGELFF. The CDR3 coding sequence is TGTGCCAGCAGCGTAGCTCCCGGGGAGCTGTTTTTT. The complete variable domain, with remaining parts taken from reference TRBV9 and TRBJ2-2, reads DSGVTQTPKHLITATGQRVTLRCSPRSGDLSVYWYQQSLDQGLQFLIQYYNGEERAKGNILERFSAQQFPDLHSELNLSSLELGDSALYFCASSVAPGELFFGEGSRLTVL.

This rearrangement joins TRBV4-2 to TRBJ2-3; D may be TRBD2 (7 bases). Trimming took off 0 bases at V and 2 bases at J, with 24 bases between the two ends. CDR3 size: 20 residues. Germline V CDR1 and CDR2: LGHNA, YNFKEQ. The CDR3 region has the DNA TGTGCCAGCAGCCAAGATGGTTTTCCGGTTCGGGGGGCGGACACAGATACGCAGTATTTT. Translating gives CASSQDGFPVRGADTDTQYF.

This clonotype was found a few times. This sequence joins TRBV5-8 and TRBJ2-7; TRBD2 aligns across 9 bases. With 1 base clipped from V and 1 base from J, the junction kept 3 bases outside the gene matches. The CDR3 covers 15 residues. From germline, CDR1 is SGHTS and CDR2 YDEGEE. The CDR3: CASSLFSGGSYEQYF. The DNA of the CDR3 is TGTGCCAGCAGCTTGTTTAGCGGGGGTTCCTACGAGCAGTACTTC.

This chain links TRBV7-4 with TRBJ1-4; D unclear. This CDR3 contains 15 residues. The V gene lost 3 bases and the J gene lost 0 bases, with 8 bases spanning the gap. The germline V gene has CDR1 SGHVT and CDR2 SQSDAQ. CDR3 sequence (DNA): TGTGCCAGCAGCTTCCAGATTGCAACTAATGAAAAACTGTTTTTT. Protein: CASSFQIATNEKLFF.

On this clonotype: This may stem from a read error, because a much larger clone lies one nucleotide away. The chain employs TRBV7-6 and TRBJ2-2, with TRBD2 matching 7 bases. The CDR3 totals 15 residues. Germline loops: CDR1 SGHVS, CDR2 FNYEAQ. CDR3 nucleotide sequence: TGTGCCAGCAGCCCGAACTCCGGGGGGACCGGGGAGCAGTTTTTT. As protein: CASSPNSGGTGEQFF.

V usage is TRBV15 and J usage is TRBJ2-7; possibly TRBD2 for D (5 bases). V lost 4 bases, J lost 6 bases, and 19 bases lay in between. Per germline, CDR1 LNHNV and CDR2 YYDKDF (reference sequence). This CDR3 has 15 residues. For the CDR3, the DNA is TGTGCCACCAGCACCCCTACGGGATCCGAAGGCGAGCAGTACTTC. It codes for CATSTPTGSEGEQYF.

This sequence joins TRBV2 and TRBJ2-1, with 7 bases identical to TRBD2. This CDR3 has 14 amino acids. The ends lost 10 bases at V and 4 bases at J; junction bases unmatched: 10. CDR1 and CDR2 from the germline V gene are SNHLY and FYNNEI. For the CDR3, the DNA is TGTGCCACCGTGGGGGGGGAGGATTACAATGAGCAGTTCTTC. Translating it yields CATVGGEDYNEQFF.

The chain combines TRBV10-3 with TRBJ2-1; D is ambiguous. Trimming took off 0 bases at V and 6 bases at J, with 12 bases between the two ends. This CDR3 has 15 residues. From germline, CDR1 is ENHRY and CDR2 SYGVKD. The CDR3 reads CAISESDPTLNEQFF. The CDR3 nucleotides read TGTGCCATCAGTGAGTCAGACCCTACCCTCAATGAGCAGTTCTTC.

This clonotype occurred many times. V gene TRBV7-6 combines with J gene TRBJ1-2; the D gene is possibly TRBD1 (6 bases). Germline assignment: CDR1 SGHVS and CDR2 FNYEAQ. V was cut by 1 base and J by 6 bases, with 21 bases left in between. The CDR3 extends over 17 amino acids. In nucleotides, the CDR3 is TGTGCCAGCAGCTTAGGTCGGATCTTAACAGGGTCCCATGGCTACACCTTC. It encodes CASSLGRILTGSHGYTF.

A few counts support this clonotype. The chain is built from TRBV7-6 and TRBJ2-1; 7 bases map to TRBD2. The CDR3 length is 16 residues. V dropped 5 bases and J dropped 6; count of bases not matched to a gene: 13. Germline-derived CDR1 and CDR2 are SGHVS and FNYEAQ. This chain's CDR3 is CASSLLSRDYGNEQFF. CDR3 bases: TGTGCCAGCAGCCTTCTATCCCGGGACTATGGCAATGAGCAGTTCTTC.

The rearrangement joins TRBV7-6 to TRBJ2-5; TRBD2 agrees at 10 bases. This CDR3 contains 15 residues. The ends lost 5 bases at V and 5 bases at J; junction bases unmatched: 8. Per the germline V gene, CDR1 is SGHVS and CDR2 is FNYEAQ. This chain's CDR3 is CASSVPGLARETQYF. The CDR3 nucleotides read TGTGCCAGCAGCGTCCCGGGACTAGCGAGGGAGACCCAGTACTTC.

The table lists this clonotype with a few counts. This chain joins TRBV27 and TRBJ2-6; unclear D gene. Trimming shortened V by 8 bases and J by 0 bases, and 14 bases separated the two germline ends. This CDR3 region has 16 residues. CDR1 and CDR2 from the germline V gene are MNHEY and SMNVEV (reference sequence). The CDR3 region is CASPPQGLSGANVLTF. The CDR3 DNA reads TGTGCCAGCCCTCCACAAGGCCTCTCTGGGGCCAACGTCCTGACTTTC.

CDR3 coding DNA: TGTGCCAGCAGCTTAGTTCGGACAGGGGGCTATGAGCAGTTCTTC. As protein: CASSLVRTGGYEQFF. The rearrangement links TRBV7-9 to TRBJ2-1, with 11 bases identical to TRBD1. Looked up from germline, CDR1 is SEHNR and CDR2 is FQNEAQ (reference sequence). This CDR3 has 15 residues. V lost 1 base and J lost 8; bases outside the gene matches: 4.

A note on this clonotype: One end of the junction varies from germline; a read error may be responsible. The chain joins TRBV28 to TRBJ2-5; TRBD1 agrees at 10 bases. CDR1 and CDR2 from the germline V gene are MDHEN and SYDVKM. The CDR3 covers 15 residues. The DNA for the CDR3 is TGTGCCAGCAGACCTGCAGGGACAGGGGAAGAGACCCTGTACTTC. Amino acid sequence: CASRPAGTGEETLYF.

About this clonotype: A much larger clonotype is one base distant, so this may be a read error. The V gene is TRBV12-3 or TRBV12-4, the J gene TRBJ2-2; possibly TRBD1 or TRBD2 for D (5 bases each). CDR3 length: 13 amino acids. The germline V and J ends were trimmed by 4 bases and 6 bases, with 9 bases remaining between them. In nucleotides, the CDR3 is TGTGCCAGCAGTTCCGGGACCGCCGGGGAGCTGTTTTTT. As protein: CASSSGTAGELFF.

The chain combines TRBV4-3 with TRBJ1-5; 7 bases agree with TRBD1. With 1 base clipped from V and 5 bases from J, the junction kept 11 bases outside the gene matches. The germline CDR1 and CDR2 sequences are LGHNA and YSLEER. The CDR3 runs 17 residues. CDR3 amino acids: CASSQALVQGFDQPQHF. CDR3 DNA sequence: TGCGCCAGCAGCCAAGCCCTCGTACAGGGGTTTGATCAGCCCCAGCATTTT.

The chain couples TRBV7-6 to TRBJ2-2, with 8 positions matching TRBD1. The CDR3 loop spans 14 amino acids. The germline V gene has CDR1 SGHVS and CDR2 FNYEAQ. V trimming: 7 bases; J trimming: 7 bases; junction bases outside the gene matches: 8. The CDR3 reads CASTSQGANGELFF. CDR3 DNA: TGTGCCAGCACTTCCCAGGGGGCTAACGGGGAGCTGTTTTTT.